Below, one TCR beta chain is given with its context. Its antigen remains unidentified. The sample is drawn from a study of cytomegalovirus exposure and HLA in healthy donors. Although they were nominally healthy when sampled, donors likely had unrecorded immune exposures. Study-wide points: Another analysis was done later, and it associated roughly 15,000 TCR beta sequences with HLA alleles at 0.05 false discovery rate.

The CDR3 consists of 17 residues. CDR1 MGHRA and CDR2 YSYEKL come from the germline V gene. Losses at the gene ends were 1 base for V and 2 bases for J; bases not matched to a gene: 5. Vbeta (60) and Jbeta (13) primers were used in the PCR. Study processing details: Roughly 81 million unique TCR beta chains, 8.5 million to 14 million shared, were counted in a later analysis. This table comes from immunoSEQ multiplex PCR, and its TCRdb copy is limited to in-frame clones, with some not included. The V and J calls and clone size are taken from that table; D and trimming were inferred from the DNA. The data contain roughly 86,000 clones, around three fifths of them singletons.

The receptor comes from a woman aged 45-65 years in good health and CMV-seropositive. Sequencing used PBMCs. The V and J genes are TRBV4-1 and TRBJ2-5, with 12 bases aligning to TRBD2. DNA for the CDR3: TGCGCCAGCAGCCAAGGACTAGCGGGGGCGAGACAAGAGACCCAGTACTTC. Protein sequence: CASSQGLAGARQETQYF.